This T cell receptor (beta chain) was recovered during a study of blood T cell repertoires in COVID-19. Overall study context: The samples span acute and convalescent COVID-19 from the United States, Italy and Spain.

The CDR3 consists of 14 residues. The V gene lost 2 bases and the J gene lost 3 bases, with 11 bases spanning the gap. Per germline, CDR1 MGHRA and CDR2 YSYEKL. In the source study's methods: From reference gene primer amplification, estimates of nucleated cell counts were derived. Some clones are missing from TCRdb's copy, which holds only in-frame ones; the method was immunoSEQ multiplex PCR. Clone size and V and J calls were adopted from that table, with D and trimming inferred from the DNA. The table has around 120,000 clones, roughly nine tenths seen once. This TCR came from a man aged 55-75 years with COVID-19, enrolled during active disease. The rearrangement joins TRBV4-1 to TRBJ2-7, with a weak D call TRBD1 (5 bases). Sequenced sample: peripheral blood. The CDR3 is CASSQSARDYEQYF. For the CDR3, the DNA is TGCGCCAGCAGCCAATCCGCCAGGGACTACGAGCAGTACTTC.